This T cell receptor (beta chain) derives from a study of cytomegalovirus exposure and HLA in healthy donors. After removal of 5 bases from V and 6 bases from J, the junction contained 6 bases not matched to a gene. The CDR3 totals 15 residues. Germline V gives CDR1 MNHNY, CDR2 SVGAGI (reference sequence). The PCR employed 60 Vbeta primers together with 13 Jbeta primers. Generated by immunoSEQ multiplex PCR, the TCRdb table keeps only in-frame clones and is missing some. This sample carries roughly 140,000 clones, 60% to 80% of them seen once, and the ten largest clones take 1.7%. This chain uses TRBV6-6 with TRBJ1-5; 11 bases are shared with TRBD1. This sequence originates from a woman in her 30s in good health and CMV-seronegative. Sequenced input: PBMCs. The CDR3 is CASSDRTGGVQPQHF. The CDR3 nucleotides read TGTGCCAGCAGTGATCGGACAGGGGGCGTTCAGCCCCAGCATTTT.